Listed below are T cell receptor beta chains from one sample, sequenced in a study of cytomegalovirus exposure and HLA in healthy donors. Sequenced by immunoSEQ multiplex PCR; TCRdb stores in-frame clones only, minus some. This table lists around 130,000 clones. The sequenced sample was PBMCs. These TCRs come from a woman aged 55 to 70 in good health and CMV-seronegative. CDR3s include the opening cysteine and the closing phenylalanine or tryptophan. Each record gives: V gene, J gene, D gene, CDR3 protein, CDR3 DNA. D genes are given only for firm matches.

TRBV6-1,TRBJ2-5,TRBD2,CASSKLAGKQETQYF,TGTGCCAGCAGTAAACTAGCGGGGAAACAAGAGACCCAGTACTTC
TRBV7-8,TRBJ2-5,NA,CASSLMGRPQETQYF,TGTGCCAGCAGCTTAATGGGCAGGCCCCAAGAGACCCAGTACTTC
TRBV4-1,TRBJ2-5,NA,CASSQRFRDNRGVETQYF,TGCGCCAGCAGCCAAAGATTTAGGGACAACAGAGGAGTGGAGACCCAGTACTTC
TRBV7-3,TRBJ1-1,NA,CASSLTADTEAFF,TGTGCCAGCAGCTTAACAGCGGACACTGAAGCTTTCTTT
TRBV10-3,TRBJ1-5,TRBD1,CATARDRPHDQPQHF,TGTGCCACCGCGAGGGACAGACCCCATGATCAGCCCCAGCATTTT
TRBV19,TRBJ2-7,TRBD1,CASSIETGVVYF,TGTGCCAGTAGTATAGAGACAGGGGTTGTGTACTTC
TRBV6-1,TRBJ1-4,NA,CASSVSGGGHMDGKLFF,TGTGCCAGCAGTGTGTCGGGAGGGGGTCATATGGATGGAAAACTGTTTTTT
TRBV14,TRBJ2-7,NA,CASRPNRGGNYEQYF,TGTGCCAGCAGACCTAACAGGGGGGGTAATTACGAGCAGTACTTC
TRBV11-3,TRBJ2-7,NA,CASSSLEGFPSEQYF,TGTGCCAGCAGCTCCCTAGAGGGTTTCCCCTCCGAGCAGTACTTC
TRBV5-1,TRBJ2-5,NA,CASLPGIGQETQYF,TGCGCCAGCTTACCGGGAATAGGACAAGAGACCCAGTACTTC
TRBV6-4,TRBJ2-1,NA,CATRQAAGTYNEQFF,TGTGCCACCCGACAGGCGGCAGGCACCTACAATGAGCAGTTCTTC
TRBV5-1,TRBJ2-4,TRBD2,CASSAGATKNIQYF,TGCGCCAGTTCCGCGGGAGCAACCAAAAACATTCAGTACTTC
TRBV29-1,TRBJ1-4,NA,CSVARTVGDEKLFF,TGCAGCGTTGCACGGACAGTGGGGGATGAAAAACTGTTTTTT
TRBV13,TRBJ2-3,TRBD2,CASSTWTSGGSTDTQYF,TGTGCCAGCAGCACCTGGACTAGCGGGGGGTCGACAGATACGCAGTATTTT
TRBV19,TRBJ1-4,NA,CASRIRGPNEKLFF,TGTGCCAGCCGAATCAGGGGTCCTAATGAAAAACTGTTTTTT